Listed below are T cell receptor beta chains from one sample, sequenced in a study of identical twins. One entry per CDR3 protein results from TCRdb running MiXCR on the 5' RACE reads. The sample carries 600,000 to 800,000 distinct CDR3 sequences, 21% recorded once. These records were also assigned to another study, of T cells expressing NK-cell markers.

Sequencing was performed on PBMCs. The receptors shown here come from a woman under 30 in good health. The CDR3 runs from the conserved cysteine through the conserved F or W. Each record gives: D gene, V gene, J gene, clone size, CDR3 DNA, CDR3 protein. A D gene is named only where the DNA matches it firmly. A clone size is listed for some rows: how often the clone was seen (once, few, many), or a class if it is expanded.

D gene: NA; V gene: TRBV4-3; J gene: TRBJ2-1; clone size: NA; CDR3 DNA: TGCGCCAGCAGCTTAGAAATCGGGGCTCCTCAGAGGGGGTTCTTC; CDR3 protein: CASSLEIGAPQRGFF
D gene: TRBD1; V gene: TRBV12-3/TRBV12-4; J gene: TRBJ2-7; clone size: NA; CDR3 DNA: TGTGCCAGCAGTTTCACAGGGGGCTTTCACGAGCAGTACTTC; CDR3 protein: CASSFTGGFHEQYF
D gene: TRBD2; V gene: TRBV9; J gene: TRBJ2-7; clone size: few; CDR3 DNA: TGTGCCAGCAGCGTAGCACTAGCGGGAGACGAGCAGTACTTC; CDR3 protein: CASSVALAGDEQYF
D gene: NA; V gene: TRBV4-3; J gene: TRBJ1-2; clone size: many; CDR3 DNA: TGCGCCAGCAGCCAATACAGGGAGGAAGTTGGCTACACCTTC; CDR3 protein: CASSQYREEVGYTF
D gene: TRBD2; V gene: TRBV6-1; J gene: TRBJ2-5; clone size: many; CDR3 DNA: TGTGCCAGCAGTGCTAATAGCGGGGGTCAAGAGACCCAGTACTTC; CDR3 protein: CASSANSGGQETQYF
D gene: NA; V gene: TRBV10-3; J gene: TRBJ2-7; clone size: many; CDR3 DNA: TGTGCCATCAGTGAATTGGCAGGGGATGAGCAGTACTTC; CDR3 protein: CAISELAGDEQYF
D gene: NA; V gene: TRBV10-3; J gene: TRBJ2-1; clone size: NA; CDR3 DNA: TGTGCCATCAGGTCCCAGGAAGGGCGGGCTCCCAATGAGCAGTTCTTC; CDR3 protein: CAIRSQEGRAPNEQFF
D gene: NA; V gene: TRBV12-5; J gene: TRBJ1-1; clone size: few; CDR3 DNA: TGTGCTAGTGGTTTGGTATTTGGTGGGGGAGGCACTGAAGCTTTCTTT; CDR3 protein: CASGLVFGGGGTEAFF
D gene: TRBD2; V gene: TRBV20-1; J gene: TRBJ2-5; clone size: NA; CDR3 DNA: TGCAGTGCTCGAGCGGGGGTTGAGACCCAGTACTTC; CDR3 protein: CSARAGVETQYF
D gene: NA; V gene: TRBV20-1; J gene: TRBJ2-1; clone size: few; CDR3 DNA: TGCAGTGCTAGACCCGGTACTGCTTACAATGAGCAGTTCTTC; CDR3 protein: CSARPGTAYNEQFF
D gene: NA; V gene: TRBV20-1; J gene: TRBJ2-7; clone size: NA; CDR3 DNA: TGCAGTGCTGGCGGGACACTAACCTACGAGCAGTACTTC; CDR3 protein: CSAGGTLTYEQYF
D gene: NA; V gene: TRBV3-1; J gene: TRBJ1-3; clone size: NA; CDR3 DNA: TGTGCCAGCAGCCAAGGCCCAGGAAGCTCTGGAAACACCATATATTTT; CDR3 protein: CASSQGPGSSGNTIYF
D gene: NA; V gene: TRBV7-9; J gene: TRBJ1-2; clone size: NA; CDR3 DNA: TGTGCCAGCAGCCCCCCGATAGGAAACTATGGCTACACCTTC; CDR3 protein: CASSPPIGNYGYTF
D gene: NA; V gene: TRBV7-9; J gene: TRBJ1-5; clone size: many; CDR3 DNA: TGTGCCAGCAGCTTTGCCAATCAGCCCCAGCATTTT; CDR3 protein: CASSFANQPQHF
D gene: NA; V gene: TRBV5-1; J gene: TRBJ2-7; clone size: many; CDR3 DNA: TGCGCCAGCAGCTTGGAGGAGCCGGACGACTTC; CDR3 protein: CASSLEEPDDF
D gene: TRBD2; V gene: TRBV10-3; J gene: TRBJ2-2; clone size: NA; CDR3 DNA: TGTGCCATCAGTGCCGCGGGACTAGGCACCGGGGAGCTGTTTTTT; CDR3 protein: CAISAAGLGTGELFF
D gene: NA; V gene: TRBV2; J gene: TRBJ2-2; clone size: NA; CDR3 DNA: TGTGCCAGCCTAGGGACTGGATCGAACACCGGGGAGCTGTTTTTT; CDR3 protein: CASLGTGSNTGELFF
D gene: TRBD1; V gene: TRBV18; J gene: TRBJ2-7; clone size: NA; CDR3 DNA: TGTGCCAGCTCAACCCGACAGGGTCTCGGCTACGAGCAGTATTTC; CDR3 protein: CASSTRQGLGYEQYF
D gene: NA; V gene: TRBV6-5; J gene: TRBJ2-7; clone size: NA; CDR3 DNA: TGTGCCAGCAGTTACTCTGGACGCTCCGAGCAGTACTTC; CDR3 protein: CASSYSGRSEQYF
D gene: TRBD2; V gene: TRBV20-1; J gene: TRBJ2-1; clone size: NA; CDR3 DNA: TGCAGTGCTAGAGATCGACGAGCGGGGGTCTACAATGAGCAGTTCTTC; CDR3 protein: CSARDRRAGVYNEQFF
D gene: NA; V gene: TRBV5-1; J gene: TRBJ2-1; clone size: few; CDR3 DNA: TGCGCCAGCAGCACCGGACTATACGATGAGCAGTTCTTC; CDR3 protein: CASSTGLYDEQFF
D gene: NA; V gene: TRBV29-1; J gene: TRBJ2-3; clone size: few; CDR3 DNA: TGCAGCGTGGTAAGTGGGCCAGATACGCAGTATTTT; CDR3 protein: CSVVSGPDTQYF